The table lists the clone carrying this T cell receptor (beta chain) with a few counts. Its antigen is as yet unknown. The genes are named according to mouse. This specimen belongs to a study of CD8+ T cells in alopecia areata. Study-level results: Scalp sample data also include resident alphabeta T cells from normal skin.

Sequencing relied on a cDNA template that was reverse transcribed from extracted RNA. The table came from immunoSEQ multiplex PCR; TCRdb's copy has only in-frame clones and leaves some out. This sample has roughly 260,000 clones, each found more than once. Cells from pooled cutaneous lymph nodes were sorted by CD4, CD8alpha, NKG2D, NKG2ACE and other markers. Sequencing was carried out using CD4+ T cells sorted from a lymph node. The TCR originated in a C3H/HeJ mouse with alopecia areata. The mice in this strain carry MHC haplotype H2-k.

The DNA read from the CDR3 is TGTGCCAGCAGTGATCCCACGAGACAGGGCCTTAACACCGGG. Its translation is CASSDPTRQGLNTG. The whole CDR3 region reads CASSDPTRQGLNTGQLYF. The V and J genes are TRBV13-3 and TRBJ2-2; TRBD1 matches 7 bases. From the germline J gene comes the end of the CDR3, since the read stops 4 residues before it. CDR3 length equals 18 residues. Germline V lookup: CDR1 NNHDY, CDR2 SYVADS. The ends lost 1 base at V and 2 bases at J; junction bases unmatched: 11.